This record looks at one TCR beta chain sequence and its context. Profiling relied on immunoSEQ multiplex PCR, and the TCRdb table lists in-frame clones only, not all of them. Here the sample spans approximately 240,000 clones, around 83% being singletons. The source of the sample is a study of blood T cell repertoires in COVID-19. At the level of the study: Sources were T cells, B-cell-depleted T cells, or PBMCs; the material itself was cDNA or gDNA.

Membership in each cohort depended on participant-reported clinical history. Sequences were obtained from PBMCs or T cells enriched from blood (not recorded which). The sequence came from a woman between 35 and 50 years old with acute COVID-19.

CDR3 protein: CTSRPGQEGYGYTF. CDR3 DNA: TGCACCAGCAGACCCGGACAGGAGGGCTATGGCTACACCTTC. The J gene is TRBJ1-2, the V gene TRBV1; the tabulated D call, TRBD1, remains unverified against the DNA. TRBV1 is termed a pseudogene. The CDR3 is 14 residues long.